The source of this TCR beta chain is a study of CD4+ T cells in melanoma. Study results and limitations: CD8+ T cell, macrophage and B cell function reportedly correlated with neoantigen-specific CD4+ T cells. In melanoma, neoantigen-specific CD4+ T cells reportedly differed in differentiation state.

Produced via immunoSEQ multiplex PCR; TCRdb's table is partial and in-frame only. The top ten clones hold 13% to 15% of a sample with 10,000 or so clones, about 72% of them seen once. The germline V gene has CDR1 SGHVS and CDR2 FNYEAQ. This CDR3 has 13 amino acids. Trimming shortened V by 3 bases and J by 0 bases, and 5 bases separated the two germline ends. With regard to this clone: Its antigen is undetermined.

The chain uses TRBV7-6 and TRBJ1-2; no clear D gene. The source is a human donor with melanoma. The sequenced material came from cells from a culture (not recorded whether cultured in vitro). The CDR3, as DNA: TGTGCCAGCAGCTTTTTGGCTAACTATGGCTACACCTTC. Translating gives CASSFLANYGYTF.